This T cell receptor beta chain is from a study of T cell repertoires in cytomegalovirus infection. In the study overall: Through public TCR beta signatures, both CMV infection and matching HLA type were indicated.

TCRdb reanalysed the reads using MiXCR and keeps one entry per CDR3 protein. The repertoire holds 250,000 or so distinct CDR3 sequences, with approximately 9.2% as singletons. Study-level points and caveats: The study found HLA-C-restricted CMV-specific TCR beta clonotypes dominating the ex vivo response. Cumulative public TCR beta family frequency identified carriers of CMV plus the relevant HLA.

This clonotype has at least ten counts. Antigen: not known. The junction had 8 bases not matched to a gene; V was cut back by 0 bases and J by 4 bases. This CDR3 spans 16 amino acids. Germline V gene sequence: CDR1 SGHTA, CDR2 FQGNSA. This receptor was identified in a human donor in good health (CMV status not recorded). Some clones in this sample may be carry-over from other donors' samples. Sequencing used PBMCs. This chain joins TRBV7-2 and TRBJ2-7; 8 bases agree with TRBD1. The CDR3 loop reads CASSLARQGAIYEQYF. DNA of the CDR3: TGTGCCAGCAGCTTAGCGCGTCAGGGGGCGATTTACGAGCAGTACTTC.